The 20 T cell receptor beta chains below were found in one sample sequenced in a study of T cell responses to AZD1222 COVID-19 vaccine. Using immunoSEQ multiplex PCR, the repertoire was profiled, and TCRdb retains in-frame clones only, with some absent. This table has about 94,000 clones, approximately 90% appearing once. The specimen was peripheral blood, collected on day 0 of AZD1222 vaccination. These TCRs come from an adult in good health.

The rearrangement joins TRBV5-1 to TRBJ1-4; 7 nucleotides line up with TRBD1. The V and J ends lost 7 bases and 2 bases, in that order; junction bases with no gene match: 5. CDR1 SGHRS and CDR2 YFSETQ come from the germline V gene. The CDR3 is made up of 14 amino acids. The CDR3 coding sequence is TGCGCCAGCCGGCCGGGACAGACTAATGAAAAACTGTTTTTT. Translation gives CASRPGQTNEKLFF. The whole variable domain, filled in from reference TRBV5-1 and TRBJ1-4, reads KAGVTQTPRYLIKTRGQQVTLSCSPISGHRSVSWYQQTPGQGLQFLFEYFSETQRNKGNFPGRFSGRQFSNSRSEMNVSTLELGDSALYLCASRPGQTNEKLFFGSGTQLSVL.

This chain joins TRBV7-2 and TRBJ2-5; perhaps TRBD2 as D (5 bases). CDR3 length: 15 amino acids. Between the trimmed V and J ends, which lost 5 bases and 2 bases, there was a span of 15 bases. Germline values: CDR1 SGHTA, CDR2 FQGNSA. The CDR3 sequence is CASSPRVSEQETQYF. The CDR3 DNA reads TGTGCCAGCAGCCCGAGGGTTAGCGAACAAGAGACCCAGTACTTC.

A single count supports this clone. The chain is built from TRBV11-2 and TRBJ1-1, with D unclear. The V end lost 0 bases, the J end lost 5 bases, and 7 bases lay between the germline ends. Germline CDR1 is SGHAT and CDR2 is FQNNGV. The CDR3 covers 13 residues. CDR3 nucleotides: TGTGCCAGCAGCTTAGAAAGGGTAACTGAAGCTTTCTTT. Its protein is CASSLERVTEAFF. Using reference TRBV11-2 and TRBJ1-1 for the parts outside the CDR3, the full variable domain is EAGVAQSPRYKIIEKRQSVAFWCNPISGHATLYWYQQILGQGPKLLIQFQNNGVVDDSQLPKDRFSAERLKGVDSTLKIQPAKLEDSAVYLCASSLERVTEAFFGQGTRLTVV.

The chain links TRBV4-1 to TRBJ1-2; 10 nucleotides agree with TRBD1. Germline CDR1 is MGHRA and CDR2 is YSYEKL. The V gene end was trimmed by 5 bases and the J gene end by 8 bases; junction bases not matched to a gene: 14. The CDR3 extends over 16 amino acids. The DNA of the CDR3 is TGCGCCAGCAGCGCGGGACAGGGGCTTTATTCTGGGGGCTACACCTTC. This codes for CASSAGQGLYSGGYTF.

The chain employs TRBV5-1 and TRBJ2-7; 9 bases align to TRBD1. The CDR3 contains 16 residues. Germline assignment: CDR1 SGHRS and CDR2 YFSETQ. The V gene end was trimmed by 4 bases and the J gene end by 1 base; junction bases not matched to a gene: 9. CDR3 bases: TGCGCCAGCAGCCGTGATCCGGGACAGGGTTCCTACGAGCAGTACTTC. Its protein product is CASSRDPGQGSYEQYF.

This sequence joins TRBV6-2 or TRBV6-3 and TRBJ2-2; 7 bases are a match to TRBD2. Losses at the gene ends were 5 bases for V and 4 bases for J; bases not matched to a gene: 10. This CDR3 spans 16 amino acids. Germline assignment: CDR1 MNHEY and CDR2 SVGEGT. CDR3 loop: CASSSRGDSGTGELFF. As DNA, the CDR3 is TGTGCCAGCAGTAGCCGGGGGGATAGCGGCACCGGGGAGCTGTTTTTT.

The rearrangement links TRBV11-3 to TRBJ2-3, with TRBD2 matching over 10 bases. Per germline, CDR1 SGHNT and CDR2 YENEEA. The V gene end was trimmed by 3 bases and the J gene end by 5 bases; junction bases not matched to a gene: 8. The CDR3 is 16 residues long. The CDR3 DNA reads as TGTGCCAGCAGCTTGCGAGCGGGGGGGCGGGGAGATACGCAGTATTTT. Translation: CASSLRAGGRGDTQYF.

The chain joins TRBV7-3 to TRBJ2-1; 7 bases are shared with TRBD1. Trimming at V came to 3 bases and at J to 5 bases, leaving 1 base not matched to a gene. Germline V CDR1 and CDR2: SGHTA, FQGTGA. The CDR3 totals 13 residues. The CDR3 loop is CASSFDRDNEQFF. CDR3 DNA: TGTGCCAGCAGCTTTGACAGGGACAATGAGCAGTTCTTC.

Here the CDR3 DNA reads TGCGCCAGCAGCCACGGACAGGGGGCCTACGAGCAGTACTTC. Residues: CASSHGQGAYEQYF. This rearrangement joins TRBV5-1 to TRBJ2-7; 10 nucleotides line up with TRBD1. The CDR3 is made up of 14 amino acids. V was clipped by 4 bases and J by 2 bases; unmatched bases: 3. From germline, CDR1 is SGHRS and CDR2 YFSETQ.

This chain joins TRBV7-2 and TRBJ1-5; D ambiguous. Germline V CDR1 and CDR2: SGHTA, FQGNSA. V lost 4 bases, J lost 7 bases, and 20 bases lay in between. CDR3 length: 16 residues. CDR3 coding DNA: TGTGCCAGCAGCTCGGACGGGATGGCAGATATACAGCCCCAGCATTTT. This codes for CASSSDGMADIQPQHF. Variable domain in full (rest from reference TRBV7-2 and TRBJ1-5): GAGVSQSPSNKVTEKGKDVELRCDPISGHTALYWYRQSLGQGLEFLIYFQGNSAPDKSGLPSDRFSAERTGGSVSTLTIQRTQQEDSAVYLCASSSDGMADIQPQHFGDGTRLSIL.

The chain is built from TRBV10-2 and TRBJ2-5; TRBD1 or TRBD2 may be the D gene (7 bases each). This CDR3 contains 17 residues. The V and J ends lost 7 bases and 1 base respectively, with 22 bases between them. Germline V gene lookup returns CDR1 WSHSY and CDR2 SAAADI. This CDR3 is CASTALGGTALQETQYF. The CDR3 region has the DNA TGCGCCAGCACCGCGCTGGGGGGGACAGCTCTCCAAGAGACCCAGTACTTC.

The chain recombines TRBV19 with TRBJ1-5, with a weak D call TRBD1 (5 bases). This CDR3 spans 14 amino acids. The germline gives CDR1 LNHDA, CDR2 SQIVND (reference sequence). V was pared by 3 bases and J by 4 bases, with 10 bases between. The CDR3 is CASSITGGNQPQHF. The CDR3 nucleotides are TGTGCCAGTAGTATCACGGGGGGAAATCAGCCCCAGCATTTT.

This clone has a single count. The J gene is TRBJ2-7, the V gene TRBV12-3 or TRBV12-4, with D possibly TRBD2 on 6 matching bases. V gave up 3 bases and J gave up 3 bases, with 9 bases separating them. The CDR3 totals 13 residues. The CDR3 spells CASSLSGGYEQYF. The DNA for the CDR3 is TGTGCCAGCAGTTTGTCCGGGGGCTACGAGCAGTACTTC.

In its sample, this clone was seen a few times. The chain has TRBV15 and TRBJ2-5; D is possibly TRBD1 (5 bases). Germline CDR1 is LNHNV and CDR2 is YYDKDF (reference sequence). This CDR3 has 13 amino acids. The V end was cut by 0 bases, the J end by 4 bases, with 6 bases between. The CDR3 sequence: CATSRDRAETQYF. The DNA for the CDR3 is TGTGCCACCAGCAGAGACAGGGCAGAGACCCAGTACTTC.

This clone was recorded once. This rearrangement joins TRBV7-8 to TRBJ1-4; the D is unclear. The V end lost 5 bases, the J end lost 0 bases, and 10 bases lay between the germline ends. The CDR3 is 15 amino acids. The V gene's germline CDR1 is SGHVS and CDR2 FQNEAQ. CDR3 nucleotides: TGTGCCAGCAGCCCCCGACAAGCAACTAATGAAAAACTGTTTTTT. This sequence encodes CASSPRQATNEKLFF. The whole variable domain, remainder taken from reference TRBV7-8 and TRBJ1-4, is GAGVSQSPRYKVAKRGQDVALRCDPISGHVSLFWYQQALGQGPEFLTYFQNEAQLDKSGLPSDRFFAERPEGSVSTLKIQRTQQEDSAVYLCASSPRQATNEKLFFGSGTQLSVL.

The V gene is TRBV28, the J gene TRBJ1-4; 8 nucleotides align to TRBD1. CDR1 and CDR2 from the germline V gene are MDHEN and SYDVKM. CDR3 size: 14 residues. The V and J ends lost 5 bases and 5 bases, in that order; junction bases with no gene match: 4. The CDR3 DNA follows: TGTGCCAGCAGTCTAACAGGGGGGAATGAAAAACTGTTTTTT. Protein: CASSLTGGNEKLFF.

The V gene is TRBV18, the J gene TRBJ1-4; 10 bases align to TRBD1. V gave up 3 bases and J gave up 7 bases; unmatched junction bases: 2. Germline CDR1 and CDR2: KGHSH and LQKENI. CDR3 length: 14 amino acids. CDR3: CASSPDRGREKLFF. The CDR3 DNA reads as TGTGCCAGCTCACCCGACAGGGGGCGTGAAAAACTGTTTTTT.

The chain combines TRBV20-1 with TRBJ1-1, with D hard to call. The CDR3 runs 14 residues. Trimming shortened V by 3 bases and J by 1 base, and 12 bases separated the two germline ends. CDR1 is DFQATT, CDR2 SNEGSKA, per germline (reference sequence). The CDR3 here is CSASYGLPNTEAFF. Here the CDR3 DNA reads TGCAGTGCTAGTTATGGACTCCCGAACACTGAAGCTTTCTTT.

The J gene is TRBJ1-1, the V gene TRBV30; 8 nucleotides line up with TRBD1. J lost 4 bases, V lost 5 bases, and 3 bases had no gene match. Germline CDR1 reads GTSNPN; CDR2 reads SVGIG (reference sequence). The CDR3 totals 12 residues. In DNA form, the CDR3 reads TGTGCCTGGGGAACAGGGGGCACTGAAGCTTTCTTT. Its translation: CAWGTGGTEAFF.

The chain joins TRBV7-2 to TRBJ1-6; D perhaps matches TRBD1 (5 bases). Per germline, CDR1 SGHTA and CDR2 FQGNSA. The CDR3 contains 14 residues. Trimming took 5 bases from V and 14 from J, leaving 19 bases between them. CDR3 DNA: TGTGCCAGCAGCCCCCAAGGGGCGCCTCCCGCCCTCCACTTT. Encoded protein: CASSPQGAPPALHF. The entire variable domain, with the rest obtained from reference TRBV7-2 and TRBJ1-6, is as follows: GAGVSQSPSNKVTEKGKDVELRCDPISGHTALYWYRQSLGQGLEFLIYFQGNSAPDKSGLPSDRFSAERTGGSVSTLTIQRTQQEDSAVYLCASSPQGAPPALHFGNGTRLTVT.